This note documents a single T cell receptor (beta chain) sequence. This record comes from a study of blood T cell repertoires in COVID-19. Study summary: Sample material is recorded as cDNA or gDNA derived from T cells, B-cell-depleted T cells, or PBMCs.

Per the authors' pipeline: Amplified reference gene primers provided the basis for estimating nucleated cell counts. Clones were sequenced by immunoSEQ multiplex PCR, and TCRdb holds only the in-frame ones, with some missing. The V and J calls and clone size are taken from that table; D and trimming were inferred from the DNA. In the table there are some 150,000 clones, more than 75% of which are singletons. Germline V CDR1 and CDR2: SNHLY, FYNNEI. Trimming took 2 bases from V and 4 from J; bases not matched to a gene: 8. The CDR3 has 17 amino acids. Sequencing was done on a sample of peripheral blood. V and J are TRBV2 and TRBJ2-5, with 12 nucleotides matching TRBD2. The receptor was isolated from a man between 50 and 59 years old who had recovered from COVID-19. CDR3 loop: CASSEFSSGGVLETQYF. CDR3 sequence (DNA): TGTGCCAGCAGTGAATTTTCTAGCGGGGGGGTTCTAGAGACCCAGTACTTC.